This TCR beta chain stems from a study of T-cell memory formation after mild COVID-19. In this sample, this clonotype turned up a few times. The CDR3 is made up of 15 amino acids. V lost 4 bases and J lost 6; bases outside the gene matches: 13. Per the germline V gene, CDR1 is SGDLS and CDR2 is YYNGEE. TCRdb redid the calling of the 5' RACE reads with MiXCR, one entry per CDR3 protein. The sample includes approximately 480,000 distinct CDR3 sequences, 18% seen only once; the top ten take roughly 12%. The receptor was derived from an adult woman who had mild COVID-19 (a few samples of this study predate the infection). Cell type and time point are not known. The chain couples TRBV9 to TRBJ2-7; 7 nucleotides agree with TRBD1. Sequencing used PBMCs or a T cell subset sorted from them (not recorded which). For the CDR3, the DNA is TGTGCCAGCAGCCCCAGAGCTACAGGGGTGAGCGAGCAGTACTTC. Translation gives CASSPRATGVSEQYF.